A single T cell receptor (beta chain) is shown here with its context. This table comes from immunoSEQ multiplex PCR, and its TCRdb copy is limited to in-frame clones, with some not included. In the table there are fewer than 600,000 clones, 89% of which are singletons. This entry is derived from a study of blood T cell repertoires in COVID-19. Looking at the study overall: The United States, Italy and Spain supplied acute and convalescent COVID-19 samples. Sources were T cells, B-cell-depleted T cells, or PBMCs; the material itself was cDNA or gDNA.

This clonotype was sampled from a man aged 18 to 29 with COVID-19, enrolled during active disease. The sequenced sample was peripheral blood.

In DNA form, the CDR3 reads TGTGCCAGCAACCACCATCCCAGGGTTGGGGAGCTGTTTTTT. Translating it yields CASNHHPRVGELFF. V usage is TRBV6-5 and J usage is TRBJ2-2; weak D call: TRBD1 (5 bases). Germline CDR1 reads MNHEY; CDR2 reads SVGAGI. CDR3 length: 14 residues. The V end was cut by 7 bases, the J end by 8 bases, with 17 bases between.